This T cell receptor beta chain was observed in a study of glioma-infiltrating T cells after dendritic cell vaccination. Regarding time point: after dendritic cell vaccination, including at tumor progression/relapse. The protocol was immunoSEQ multiplex PCR, while the TCRdb copy is restricted to in-frame clones and leaves out a portion. This sample has roughly 85,000 clones, with approximately 81% found just once. The CDR3 spans 14 residues. V lost 5 bases to trimming and J lost 3 bases, with 14 bases between them. Germline CDR1 SEHNR, CDR2 FQNEAQ (reference sequence). The material was blood, obtained after dendritic cell vaccination. The source is a human donor with glioblastoma. V usage is TRBV7-9 and J usage is TRBJ2-7; D is possibly TRBD2 (5 bases). CDR3 in DNA: TGTGCCAGCAGCCAAGGACTTTCCCGCTACGAGCAGTACTTC. Protein product: CASSQGLSRYEQYF.